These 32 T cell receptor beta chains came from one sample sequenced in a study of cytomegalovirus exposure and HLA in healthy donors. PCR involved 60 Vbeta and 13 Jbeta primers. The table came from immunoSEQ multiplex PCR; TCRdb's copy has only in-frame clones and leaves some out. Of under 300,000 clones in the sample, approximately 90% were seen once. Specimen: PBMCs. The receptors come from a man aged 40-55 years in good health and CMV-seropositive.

CDR3 DNA: TGTGCCAGCAGCGTCACTAGCGGGAGTACAGGCACCGGGGAGCTGTTTTTT. It translates to CASSVTSGSTGTGELFF. The gene calls are TRBV9 and TRBJ2-2; 11 nucleotides match TRBD2. Germline V gives CDR1 SGDLS, CDR2 YYNGEE. J gave up 4 bases and V 2 bases, and 7 bases lay outside the gene matches. The CDR3 runs 17 residues.

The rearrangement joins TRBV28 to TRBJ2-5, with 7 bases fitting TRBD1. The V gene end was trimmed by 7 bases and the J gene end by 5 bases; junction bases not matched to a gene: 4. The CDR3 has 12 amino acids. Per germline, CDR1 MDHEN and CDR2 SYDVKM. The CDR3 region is CASTTGPETQYF. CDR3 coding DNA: TGTGCCAGCACGACAGGGCCCGAGACCCAGTACTTC. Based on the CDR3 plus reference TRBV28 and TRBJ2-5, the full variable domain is DVKVTQSSRYLVKRTGEKVFLECVQDMDHENMFWYRQDPGLGLRLIYFSYDVKMKEKGDIPEGYSVSREKKERFSLILESASTNQTSMYLCASTTGPETQYFGPGTRLLVL.

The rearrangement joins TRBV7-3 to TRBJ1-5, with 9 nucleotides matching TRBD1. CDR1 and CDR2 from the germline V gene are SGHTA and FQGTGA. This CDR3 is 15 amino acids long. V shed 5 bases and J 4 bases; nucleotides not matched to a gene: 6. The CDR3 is CASSPNGQGNQPQHF. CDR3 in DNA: TGTGCCAGCAGCCCGAACGGACAGGGGAATCAGCCCCAGCATTTT.

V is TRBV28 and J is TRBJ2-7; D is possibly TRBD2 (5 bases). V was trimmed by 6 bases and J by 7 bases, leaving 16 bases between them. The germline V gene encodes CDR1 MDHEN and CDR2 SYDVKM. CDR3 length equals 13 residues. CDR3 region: CASRVGLAGEQYF. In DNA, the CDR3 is TGTGCCAGCAGGGTCGGGCTAGCAGGTGAGCAGTACTTC.

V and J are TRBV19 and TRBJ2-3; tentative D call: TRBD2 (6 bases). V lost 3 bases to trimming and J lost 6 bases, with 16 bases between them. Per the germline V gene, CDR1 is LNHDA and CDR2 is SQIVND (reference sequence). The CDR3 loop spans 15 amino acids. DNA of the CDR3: TGTGCCAGTAGTATCGGAGGGCAGCTCCTCGATACGCAGTATTTT. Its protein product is CASSIGGQLLDTQYF.

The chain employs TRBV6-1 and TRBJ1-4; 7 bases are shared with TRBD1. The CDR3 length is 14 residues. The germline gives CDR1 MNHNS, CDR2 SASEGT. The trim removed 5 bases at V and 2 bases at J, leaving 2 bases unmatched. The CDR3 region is CASSPDRTNEKLFF. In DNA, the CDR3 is TGTGCCAGCAGTCCGGACAGGACTAATGAAAAACTGTTTTTT.

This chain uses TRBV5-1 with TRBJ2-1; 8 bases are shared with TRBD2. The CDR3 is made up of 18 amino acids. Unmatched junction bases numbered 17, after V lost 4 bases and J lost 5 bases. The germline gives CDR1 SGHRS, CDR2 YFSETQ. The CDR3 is CASSHEEQRERFHNEQFF. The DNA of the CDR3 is TGCGCCAGCAGCCACGAAGAACAGCGGGAGAGGTTTCACAATGAGCAGTTCTTC. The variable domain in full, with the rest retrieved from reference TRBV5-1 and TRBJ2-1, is KAGVTQTPRYLIKTRGQQVTLSCSPISGHRSVSWYQQTPGQGLQFLFEYFSETQRNKGNFPGRFSGRQFSNSRSEMNVSTLELGDSALYLCASSHEEQRERFHNEQFFGPGTRLTVL.

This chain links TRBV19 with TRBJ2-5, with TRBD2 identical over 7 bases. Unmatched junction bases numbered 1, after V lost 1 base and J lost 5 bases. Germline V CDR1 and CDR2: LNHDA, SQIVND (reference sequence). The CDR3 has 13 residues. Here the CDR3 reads CASSIAGGETQYF. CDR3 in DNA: TGTGCCAGTAGTATAGCCGGGGGGGAGACCCAGTACTTC.

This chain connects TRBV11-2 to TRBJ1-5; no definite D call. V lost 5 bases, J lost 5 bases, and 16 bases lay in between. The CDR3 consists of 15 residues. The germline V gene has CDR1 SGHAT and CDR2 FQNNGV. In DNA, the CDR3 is TGTGCCAGCAGCCCGCAGAAGAGGGCGGATCAGCCCCAGCATTTT. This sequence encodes CASSPQKRADQPQHF. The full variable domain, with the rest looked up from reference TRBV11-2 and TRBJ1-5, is EAGVAQSPRYKIIEKRQSVAFWCNPISGHATLYWYQQILGQGPKLLIQFQNNGVVDDSQLPKDRFSAERLKGVDSTLKIQPAKLEDSAVYLCASSPQKRADQPQHFGDGTRLSIL.

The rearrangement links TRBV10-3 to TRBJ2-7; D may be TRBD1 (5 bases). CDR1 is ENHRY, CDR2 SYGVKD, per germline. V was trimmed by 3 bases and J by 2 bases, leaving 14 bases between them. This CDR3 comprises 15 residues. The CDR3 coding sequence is TGTGCCATCAGTGACCCGCGCGAAGGGGCCTACGAGCAGTACTTC. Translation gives CAISDPREGAYEQYF.

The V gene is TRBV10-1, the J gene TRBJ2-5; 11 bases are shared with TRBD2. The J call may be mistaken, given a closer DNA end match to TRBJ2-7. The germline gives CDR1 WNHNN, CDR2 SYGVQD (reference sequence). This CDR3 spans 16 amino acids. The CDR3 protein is CASSEVAGGPSYEQYF. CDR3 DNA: TGCGCCAGCAGTGAGGTAGCGGGAGGGCCTTCCTACGAGCAGTACTTC.

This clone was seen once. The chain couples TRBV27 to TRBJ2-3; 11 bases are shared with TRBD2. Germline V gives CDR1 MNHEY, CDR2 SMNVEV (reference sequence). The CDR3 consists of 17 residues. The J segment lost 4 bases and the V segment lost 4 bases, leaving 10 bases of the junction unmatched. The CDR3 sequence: CASSSLSLAGVADTQYF. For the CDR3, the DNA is TGTGCCAGCAGTTCCCTCTCACTAGCGGGAGTGGCAGATACGCAGTATTTT.

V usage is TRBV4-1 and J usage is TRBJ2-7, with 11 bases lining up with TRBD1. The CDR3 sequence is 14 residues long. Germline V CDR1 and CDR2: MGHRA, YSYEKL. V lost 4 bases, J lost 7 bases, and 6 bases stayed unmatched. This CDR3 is CASSPRTGGYEQYF. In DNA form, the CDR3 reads TGCGCCAGCAGCCCCCGGACAGGGGGCTATGAGCAGTACTTC.

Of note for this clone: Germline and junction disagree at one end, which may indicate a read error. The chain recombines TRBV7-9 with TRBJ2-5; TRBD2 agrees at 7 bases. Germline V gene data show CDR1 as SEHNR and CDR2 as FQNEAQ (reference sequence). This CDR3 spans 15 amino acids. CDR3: CSSSLRLAEQETQYF. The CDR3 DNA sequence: TGTTCCAGCAGCCTCCGACTAGCAGAGCAAGAGACCCAGTACTTC.

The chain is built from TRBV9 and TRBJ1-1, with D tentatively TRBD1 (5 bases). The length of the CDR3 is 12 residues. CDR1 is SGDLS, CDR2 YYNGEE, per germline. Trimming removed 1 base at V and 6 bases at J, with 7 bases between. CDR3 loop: CASSVSGAEAFF. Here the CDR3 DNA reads TGTGCCAGCAGCGTATCGGGGGCTGAAGCTTTCTTT.

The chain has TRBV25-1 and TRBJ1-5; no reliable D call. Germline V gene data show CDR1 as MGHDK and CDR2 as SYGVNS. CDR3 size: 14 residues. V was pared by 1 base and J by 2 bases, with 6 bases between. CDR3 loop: CASSESQGNQPQHF. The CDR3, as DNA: TGTGCCAGCAGTGAATCCCAGGGCAATCAGCCCCAGCATTTT. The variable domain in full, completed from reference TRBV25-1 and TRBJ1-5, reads EADIYQTPRYLVIGTGKKITLECSQTMGHDKMYWYQQDPGMELHLIHYSYGVNSTEKGDLSSESTVSRIRTEHFPLTLESARPSHTSQYLCASSESQGNQPQHFGDGTRLSIL.

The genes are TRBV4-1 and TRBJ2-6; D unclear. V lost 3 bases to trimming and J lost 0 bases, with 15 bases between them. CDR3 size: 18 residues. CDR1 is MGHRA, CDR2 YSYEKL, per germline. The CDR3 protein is CASSHTVRGASGANVLTF. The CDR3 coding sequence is TGCGCCAGCAGCCATACCGTGCGCGGAGCCTCTGGGGCCAACGTCCTGACTTTC.

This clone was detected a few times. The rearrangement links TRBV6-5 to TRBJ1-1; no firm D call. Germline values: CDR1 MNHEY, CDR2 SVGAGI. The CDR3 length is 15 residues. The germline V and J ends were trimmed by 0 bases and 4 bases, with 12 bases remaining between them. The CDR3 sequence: CASSYSGGEGTEAFF. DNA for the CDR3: TGTGCCAGCAGTTACTCCGGCGGCGAGGGCACTGAAGCTTTCTTT.

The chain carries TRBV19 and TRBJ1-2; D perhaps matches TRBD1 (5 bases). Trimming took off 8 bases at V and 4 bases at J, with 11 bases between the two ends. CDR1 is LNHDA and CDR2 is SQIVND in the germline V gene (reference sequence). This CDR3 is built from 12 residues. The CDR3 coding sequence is TGTGCCAGTGGACAACTTGGCTATGGCTACACCTTC. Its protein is CASGQLGYGYTF.

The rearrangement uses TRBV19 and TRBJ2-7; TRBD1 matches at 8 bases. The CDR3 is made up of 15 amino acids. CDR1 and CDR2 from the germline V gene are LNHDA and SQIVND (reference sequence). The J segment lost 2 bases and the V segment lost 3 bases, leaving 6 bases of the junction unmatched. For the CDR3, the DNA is TGTGCCAGTAGTATGGCACAGGGGGTGGCCTACGAGCAGTACTTC. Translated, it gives CASSMAQGVAYEQYF.

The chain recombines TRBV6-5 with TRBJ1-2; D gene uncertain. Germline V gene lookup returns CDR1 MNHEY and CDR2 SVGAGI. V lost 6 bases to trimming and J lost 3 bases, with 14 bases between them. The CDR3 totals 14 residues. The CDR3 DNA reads TGTGCCAGCAGGGCTACGTCGACACACTATGGCTACACCTTC. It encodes CASRATSTHYGYTF.

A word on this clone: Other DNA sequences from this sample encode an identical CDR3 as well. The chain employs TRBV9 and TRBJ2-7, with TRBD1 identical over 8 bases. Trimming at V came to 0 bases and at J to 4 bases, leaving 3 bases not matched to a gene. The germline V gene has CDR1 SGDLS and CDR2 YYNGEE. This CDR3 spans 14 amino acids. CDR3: CASSVGQGAYEQYF. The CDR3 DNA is TGTGCCAGCAGCGTAGGCCAGGGGGCGTACGAGCAGTACTTC.

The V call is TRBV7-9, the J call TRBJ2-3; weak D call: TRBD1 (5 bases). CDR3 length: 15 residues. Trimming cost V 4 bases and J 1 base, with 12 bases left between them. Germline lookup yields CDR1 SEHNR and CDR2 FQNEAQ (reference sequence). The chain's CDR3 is CASSSLTTGTDTQYF. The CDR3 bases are TGTGCCAGCAGCTCCCTCACGACAGGCACAGATACGCAGTATTTT. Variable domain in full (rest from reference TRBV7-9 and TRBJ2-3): DTGVSQNPRHKITKRGQNVTFRCDPISEHNRLYWYRQTLGQGPEFLTYFQNEAQLEKSRLLSDRFSAERPKGSFSTLEIQRTEQGDSAMYLCASSSLTTGTDTQYFGPGTRLTVL.

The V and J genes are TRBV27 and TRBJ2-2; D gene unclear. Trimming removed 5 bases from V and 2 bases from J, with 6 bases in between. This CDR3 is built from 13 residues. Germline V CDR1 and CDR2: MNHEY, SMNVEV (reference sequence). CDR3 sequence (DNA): TGTGCCAGCAGTCCTCCCAACACCGGGGAGCTGTTTTTT. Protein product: CASSPPNTGELFF.

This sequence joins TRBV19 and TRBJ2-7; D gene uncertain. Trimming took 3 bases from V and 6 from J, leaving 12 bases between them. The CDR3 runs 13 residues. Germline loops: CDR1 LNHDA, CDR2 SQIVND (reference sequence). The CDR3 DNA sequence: TGTGCCAGTAGTATCTCGAACCGAGGCGAGCAGTACTTC. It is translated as CASSISNRGEQYF.

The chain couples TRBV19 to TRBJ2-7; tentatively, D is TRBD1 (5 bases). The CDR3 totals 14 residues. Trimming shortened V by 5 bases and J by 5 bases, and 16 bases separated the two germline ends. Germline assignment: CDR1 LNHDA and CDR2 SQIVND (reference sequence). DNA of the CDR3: TGTGCCAGTAGTGTTGGATCACCAGGGAACGAGCAGTACTTC. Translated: CASSVGSPGNEQYF. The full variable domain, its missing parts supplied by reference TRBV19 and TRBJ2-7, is DGGITQSPKYLFRKEGQNVTLSCEQNLNHDAMYWYRQDPGQGLRLIYYSQIVNDFQKGDIAEGYSVSREKKESFPLTVTSAQKNPTAFYLCASSVGSPGNEQYFGPGTRLTVT.

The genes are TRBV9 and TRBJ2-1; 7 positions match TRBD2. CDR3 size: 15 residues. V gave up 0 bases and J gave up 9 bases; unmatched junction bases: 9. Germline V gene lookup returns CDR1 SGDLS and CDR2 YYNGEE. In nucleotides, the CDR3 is TGTGCCAGCAGCGTAGCTAGCGGAGGGATGGGTGAGCAGTTCTTC. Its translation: CASSVASGGMGEQFF.

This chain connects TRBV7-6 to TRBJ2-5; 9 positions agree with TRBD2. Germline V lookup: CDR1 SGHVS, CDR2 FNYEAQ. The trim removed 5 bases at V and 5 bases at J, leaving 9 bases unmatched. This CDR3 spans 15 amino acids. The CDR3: CASSPRTSEGETQYF. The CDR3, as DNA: TGTGCCAGCAGCCCTCGGACTAGCGAGGGCGAGACCCAGTACTTC.

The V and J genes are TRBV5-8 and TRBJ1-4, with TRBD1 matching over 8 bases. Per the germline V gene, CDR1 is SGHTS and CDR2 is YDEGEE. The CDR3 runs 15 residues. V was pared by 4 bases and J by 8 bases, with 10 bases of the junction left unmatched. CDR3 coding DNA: TGTGCCAGCAGCCCCGGGACAGGTATAATCGAAAAACTGTTTTTT. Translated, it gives CASSPGTGIIEKLFF.

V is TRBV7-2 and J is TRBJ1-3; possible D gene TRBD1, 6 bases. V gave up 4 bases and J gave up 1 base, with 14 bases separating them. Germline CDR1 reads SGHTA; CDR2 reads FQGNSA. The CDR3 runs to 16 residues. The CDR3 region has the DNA TGTGCCAGCAGCTCCCGTAGAGGACAGTCTGGAAACACCATATATTTT. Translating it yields CASSSRRGQSGNTIYF.

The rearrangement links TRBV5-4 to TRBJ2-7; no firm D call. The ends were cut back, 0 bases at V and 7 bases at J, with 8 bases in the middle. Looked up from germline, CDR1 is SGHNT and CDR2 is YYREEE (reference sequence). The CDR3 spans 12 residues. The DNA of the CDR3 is TGTGCCAGCAGCTTGGACTACTTAGAGCAGTACTTC. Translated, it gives CASSLDYLEQYF.

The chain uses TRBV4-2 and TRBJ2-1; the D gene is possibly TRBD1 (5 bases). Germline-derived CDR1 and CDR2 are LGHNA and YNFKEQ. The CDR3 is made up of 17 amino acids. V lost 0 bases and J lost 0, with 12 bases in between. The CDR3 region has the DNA TGTGCCAGCAGCCAAGAAGGCAGACAGAGCTCCTACAATGAGCAGTTCTTC. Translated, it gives CASSQEGRQSSYNEQFF.